Listed here are 3 T cell receptor beta chains from one sample, sequenced in a study of blood T cells in healthy people across ages. A J-beta primer mix and a sample-barcoded 5' primer were used in a second PCR of about 7 to 12 cycles. Each CDR3 protein gets one entry after TCRdb re-called the 5' RACE reads with MiXCR. This sample has more than 900,000 distinct CDR3 sequences; almost 25% occur once, and the top ten carry 0.65% to 0.95%. The same sample was also used in a study of T cells of mothers and their children.

Specimen: blood. Source of these receptors: a girl aged 2 to 9 in good health.

This clonotype was seen a handful of times. The chain joins TRBV5-1 to TRBJ1-1, with D tentatively TRBD1 (5 bases). There are 16 residues in the CDR3. Trimming stripped 2 bases from V and 5 bases from J, with 19 bases between. Germline V gene data show CDR1 as SGHRS and CDR2 as YFSETQ. CDR3 residues: CASSFGQGLTGTEAFF. The CDR3 DNA reads TGCGCCAGCAGCTTTGGGCAGGGACTAACTGGGACTGAAGCTTTCTTT.

The rearrangement links TRBV20-1 to TRBJ2-5, with D perhaps matching TRBD1 (6 bases). The J call may be faulty, since TRBJ2-7 better matches the DNA end. Looked up from germline, CDR1 is DFQATT and CDR2 is SNEGSKA (reference sequence). The CDR3 spans 14 residues. CDR3 nucleotide sequence: TGCAGTGCTAGAGATATTCGGGCAGGGGACGAGCAGTACTTC. It yields the protein CSARDIRAGDEQYF.

This clonotype has only one observation. CDR3 loop: CASGRGGPSNQPQHF. In nucleotides, the CDR3 is TGTGCTAGTGGCCGGGGTGGACCAAGCAATCAGCCCCAGCATTTT. This chain connects TRBV12-5 to TRBJ1-5; D is ambiguous. The V and J ends lost 6 bases and 1 base respectively, with 13 bases between them. Germline V gene sequence: CDR1 LGHNT, CDR2 FRNRAP. This CDR3 spans 15 amino acids.